Below, 27 T cell receptor beta chains from the same sample are listed, as sequenced in a study of blood T cell repertoires in COVID-19. Method: immunoSEQ multiplex PCR; TCRdb's copy keeps in-frame clones and lacks some. The data show about 230,000 clones, with approximately 80% seen just once and roughly 7% held by the top ten. Input material: peripheral blood. These receptors were collected from a woman aged 45 to 65 with acute or convalescent COVID-19.

V usage is TRBV11-2 and J usage is TRBJ2-7; 8 bases map to TRBD2. The V gene's germline CDR1 is SGHAT and CDR2 FQNNGV. The CDR3 extends over 17 amino acids. Germline trimming cut 0 bases from V and 2 bases from J; bases unmatched to any gene: 9. The CDR3 here is CASSLDGAGGIPYEQYF. The DNA for the CDR3 is TGTGCCAGCAGCTTAGATGGGGCGGGGGGCATCCCCTACGAGCAGTACTTC.

Remarks on this clone: Other DNA sequences in the same sample also yield this CDR3. The gene calls are TRBV5-1 and TRBJ2-2; unclear D gene. The CDR3 runs to 14 residues. The germline CDR1 and CDR2 sequences are SGHRS and YFSETQ. The V gene lost 0 bases and the J gene lost 1 base, with 4 bases spanning the gap. Here the CDR3 DNA reads TGCGCCAGCAGCTTGGCTCTGAACACCGGGGAGCTGTTTTTT. This sequence encodes CASSLALNTGELFF.

V usage is TRBV6-6 and J usage is TRBJ1-2; TRBD1 is a possible D gene (6 bases). Germline V CDR1 and CDR2: MNHNY, SVGAGI (reference sequence). The CDR3 contains 14 residues. Trimming removed 8 bases from V and 0 bases from J, with 13 bases in between. In DNA form, the CDR3 reads TGTGCCAGCGCTGGACAGACGACTAACTATGGCTACACCTTC. Encoded protein: CASAGQTTNYGYTF.

V gene TRBV5-1 combines with J gene TRBJ2-1; 15 positions match TRBD2. Unmatched junction bases numbered 5, after V lost 2 bases and J lost 2 bases. Germline V gene lookup returns CDR1 SGHRS and CDR2 YFSETQ. CDR3 length: 18 amino acids. Written as DNA, the CDR3 is TGCGCCAGCAGCTTCACGGGACTAGCGGGAGGAGCCTACAATGAGCAGTTCTTC. As protein: CASSFTGLAGGAYNEQFF.

This chain uses TRBV4-2 with TRBJ1-4; D gene unclear. The V gene's germline CDR1 is LGHNA and CDR2 YNFKEQ. CDR3 size: 16 residues. With 0 bases removed from V and 7 bases from J, the gap between germline ends came to 15 bases. The CDR3 here is CASSQDFPLRGEKLFF. The CDR3 DNA follows: TGTGCCAGCAGCCAAGACTTTCCCCTACGGGGTGAAAAACTGTTTTTT.

This clone appeared once. V and J are TRBV28 and TRBJ1-6, with 8 bases that match TRBD1. The CDR3 consists of 13 residues. The V and J ends lost 5 bases and 10 bases, in that order; junction bases with no gene match: 4. The germline CDR1 and CDR2 sequences are MDHEN and SYDVKM. The DNA of the CDR3 is TGTGCCAGCAGTCAGGGGGCTCAATCACCCCTCCACTTT. Translated: CASSQGAQSPLHF. Complete variable domain (other parts from reference TRBV28 and TRBJ1-6): DVKVTQSSRYLVKRTGEKVFLECVQDMDHENMFWYRQDPGLGLRLIYFSYDVKMKEKGDIPEGYSVSREKKERFSLILESASTNQTSMYLCASSQGAQSPLHFGNGTRLTVT.

This chain joins TRBV30 and TRBJ1-3; D is ambiguous. Germline loops: CDR1 GTSNPN, CDR2 SVGIG (reference sequence). The CDR3 is 16 amino acids. V lost 7 bases and J 4 bases, leaving 23 bases between the germline ends. DNA for the CDR3: TGTGCCTCTCATTCCCCGGGTCTCCTAAAGGGAAACACCATATATTTT. Amino acids: CASHSPGLLKGNTIYF.

The chain is built from TRBV30 and TRBJ1-2; D uncertain. The V gene lost 0 bases and the J gene lost 7 bases, with 9 bases spanning the gap. The CDR3 is 12 amino acids. Germline V gives CDR1 GTSNPN, CDR2 SVGIG (reference sequence). CDR3 DNA sequence: TGTGCCTGGAGTGTACCCGGGTCTGGCTACACCTTC. It encodes CAWSVPGSGYTF.

The chain uses TRBV27 and TRBJ2-2; possibly TRBD1 for D (5 bases). This CDR3 comprises 17 residues. Trimming cost V 5 bases and J 4 bases, with 20 bases left between them. From germline, CDR1 is MNHEY and CDR2 SMNVEV (reference sequence). CDR3: CASSKLASTAPTGELFF. The DNA of the CDR3 is TGTGCCAGCAGTAAACTCGCCTCGACAGCCCCCACCGGGGAGCTGTTTTTT.

The chain couples TRBV10-1 to TRBJ2-1; the match to TRBD2 covers 9 bases. Germline CDR1 reads WNHNN; CDR2 reads SYGVQD (reference sequence). This CDR3 has 13 residues. The junction had 3 bases not matched to a gene; V was cut back by 5 bases and J by 7 bases. In nucleotides, the CDR3 is TGCGCCAGCAGTAGAGGACTAGCGAATGAGCAGTTCTTC. Translating it yields CASSRGLANEQFF.

The chain is built from TRBV5-1 and TRBJ1-2; D gene ambiguous. The germline V gene encodes CDR1 SGHRS and CDR2 YFSETQ. V lost 2 bases, J lost 7 bases, and 9 bases lay in between. The CDR3 loop spans 12 amino acids. The CDR3 here is CASSFEQSGYTF. The CDR3 DNA sequence: TGCGCCAGCAGCTTCGAACAGTCTGGCTACACCTTC.

V usage is TRBV19 and J usage is TRBJ1-5; weak D call: TRBD1 (5 bases). This CDR3 has 13 residues. Germline CDR1 and CDR2: LNHDA and SQIVND (reference sequence). Trimming stripped 6 bases from V and 4 bases from J, with 10 bases between. The CDR3 reads CASSRVGNQPQHF. CDR3 DNA sequence: TGTGCCAGTAGCAGGGTAGGTAATCAGCCCCAGCATTTT.

The rearrangement joins TRBV7-9 to TRBJ1-2; 8 positions agree with TRBD1. This CDR3 region has 14 residues. The J segment lost 8 bases and the V segment lost 5 bases, leaving 10 bases of the junction unmatched. Germline V gene lookup returns CDR1 SEHNR and CDR2 FQNEAQ (reference sequence). The CDR3 is CASSRDRLGKGYTF. CDR3 bases: TGTGCCAGCAGCCGGGACAGGCTGGGGAAGGGCTACACCTTC. The whole variable domain, remainder taken from reference TRBV7-9 and TRBJ1-2, is DTGVSQNPRHKITKRGQNVTFRCDPISEHNRLYWYRQTLGQGPEFLTYFQNEAQLEKSRLLSDRFSAERPKGSFSTLEIQRTEQGDSAMYLCASSRDRLGKGYTFGSGTRLTVV.

The chain links TRBV18 to TRBJ2-5; 11 nucleotides line up with TRBD1. J was trimmed by 4 bases and V by 5 bases; bases with no gene match: 0. CDR1 KGHSH and CDR2 LQKENI come from the germline V gene. The CDR3 totals 13 residues. The CDR3 region is CASSGTGGETQYF. The CDR3 nucleotides are TGTGCCAGCTCAGGGACAGGGGGAGAGACCCAGTACTTC.

This clone was detected a few times. The V and J genes are TRBV4-3 and TRBJ2-1, with D perhaps matching TRBD1 (6 bases). Trimming took off 4 bases at V and 8 bases at J, with 12 bases between the two ends. CDR1 is LGHNA and CDR2 is YSLEER in the germline V gene. The CDR3 contains 13 residues. The CDR3 protein is CASSLLQGDEQFF. DNA for the CDR3: TGCGCCAGCAGCCTATTACAGGGAGATGAGCAGTTCTTC.

This clone was found many times. CDR3 DNA sequence: TGTGCCAGCAGTGACGGGTTGCGATCACCCCTCCACTTT. Protein sequence: CASSDGLRSPLHF. The rearrangement links TRBV2 to TRBJ1-6; D gene uncertain. The ends were cut back, 3 bases at V and 10 bases at J, with 10 bases in the middle. This CDR3 is 13 amino acids long. The germline CDR1 and CDR2 sequences are SNHLY and FYNNEI.

The gene calls are TRBV5-6 and TRBJ2-2; TRBD2 matches 8 bases. The CDR3 totals 15 residues. Trimming removed 6 bases from V and 4 bases from J; junction bases left unmatched: 8. Germline V gives CDR1 SGHDT, CDR2 YYEEEE. In nucleotides, the CDR3 is TGTGCCAGCAAGAGAGCGGGAGAAACCACCGGGGAGCTGTTTTTT. The encoded protein is CASKRAGETTGELFF. The entire variable domain, with the rest obtained from reference TRBV5-6 and TRBJ2-2, is as follows: DAGVTQSPTHLIKTRGQQVTLRCSPKSGHDTVSWYQQALGQGPQFIFQYYEEEERQRGNFPDRFSGHQFPNYSSELNVNALLLGDSALYLCASKRAGETTGELFFGEGSRLTVL.

The gene calls are TRBV12-3 or TRBV12-4 and TRBJ1-2; possible D gene TRBD1, 5 bases. This CDR3 is 12 amino acids long. Trimming took 3 bases from V and 5 from J, leaving 7 bases between them. This CDR3 reads CASSFQGYGYTF. The DNA of the CDR3 is TGTGCCAGCAGTTTCCAGGGATATGGCTACACCTTC.

This clone was detected only a few times. The CDR3 reads CASSLFGGLSGYTF. The CDR3, as DNA: TGTGCCAGCAGTTTATTCGGGGGTTTGAGTGGCTACACCTTC. The gene calls are TRBV28 and TRBJ1-2; D possibly corresponds to TRBD1 (5 bases). The CDR3 has 14 amino acids. The ends were cut back, 1 base at V and 7 bases at J, with 13 bases in the middle. Germline loops: CDR1 MDHEN, CDR2 SYDVKM.

The rearrangement links TRBV18 to TRBJ2-7, with TRBD2 matching 14 bases. The length of the CDR3 is 15 residues. Germline V CDR1 and CDR2: KGHSH, LQKENI. V lost 4 bases, J lost 3 bases, and 2 bases stayed unmatched. The CDR3 bases are TGTGCCAGCTCACTTGGACTAGCGGGAGGCTACGAGCAGTACTTC. Amino acid sequence: CASSLGLAGGYEQYF.

The chain joins TRBV2 to TRBJ2-6; TRBD2 is a possible D gene (5 bases). From germline, CDR1 is SNHLY and CDR2 FYNNEI. The ends were cut back, 1 base at V and 4 bases at J, with 8 bases in the middle. There are 15 residues in the CDR3. The CDR3 region has the DNA TGTGCCAGCAGTGAAGGGAGGACCGGGGCCAACGTCCTGACTTTC. Translated, it gives CASSEGRTGANVLTF.

V usage is TRBV5-1 and J usage is TRBJ1-4; TRBD1 is a possible D gene (5 bases). Germline lookup yields CDR1 SGHRS and CDR2 YFSETQ. Trimming removed 5 bases from V and 2 bases from J, with 16 bases in between. The CDR3 extends over 16 amino acids. The CDR3 coding sequence is TGCGCCAGCAGGCCGGGACTCTACGAGACTAATGAAAAACTGTTTTTT. This encodes CASRPGLYETNEKLFF. The complete variable domain, with remaining parts taken from reference TRBV5-1 and TRBJ1-4, reads KAGVTQTPRYLIKTRGQQVTLSCSPISGHRSVSWYQQTPGQGLQFLFEYFSETQRNKGNFPGRFSGRQFSNSRSEMNVSTLELGDSALYLCASRPGLYETNEKLFFGSGTQLSVL.

The chain employs TRBV4-2 and TRBJ1-2; possibly TRBD1 for D (6 bases). CDR1 is LGHNA, CDR2 YNFKEQ, per germline. Deletions cut 0 bases from V and 7 bases from J, with 15 bases between. There are 15 residues in the CDR3. CDR3 sequence: CASSQERQGMGGYTF. The CDR3 region has the DNA TGTGCCAGCAGCCAAGAAAGGCAGGGGATGGGTGGCTACACCTTC.

This chain links TRBV13 with TRBJ1-6, with TRBD1 matching 7 bases. Germline V gene lookup returns CDR1 PRHDT and CDR2 FYEKMQ (reference sequence). J gave up 7 bases and V 0 bases, and 6 bases lay outside the gene matches. The CDR3 loop spans 16 amino acids. The CDR3, as DNA: TGTGCCAGCAGCTTAGGCCCGGCAGGGGGGAATTCACCCCTCCACTTT. Protein product: CASSLGPAGGNSPLHF.

The genes are TRBV19 and TRBJ1-5, with a weak D call TRBD1 (6 bases). V lost 5 bases, J lost 2 bases, and 13 bases lay in between. Germline V CDR1 and CDR2: LNHDA, SQIVND (reference sequence). CDR3 size: 15 residues. CDR3 sequence: CASSVRRQGNQPQHF. The DNA for the CDR3 is TGTGCCAGTAGTGTTCGCCGACAGGGCAATCAGCCCCAGCATTTT.

This rearrangement joins TRBV27 to TRBJ2-7; no firm D call. The CDR3 is made up of 14 amino acids. Germline CDR1 is MNHEY and CDR2 is SMNVEV (reference sequence). Trimming stripped 3 bases from V and 4 bases from J, with 13 bases between. The CDR3 spells CASSFGSLGYEQYF. The CDR3 DNA sequence: TGTGCCAGCAGTTTCGGCAGCCTCGGGTACGAGCAGTACTTC.

The V call is TRBV5-1, the J call TRBJ2-3, with 10 positions matching TRBD1. CDR1 SGHRS and CDR2 YFSETQ come from the germline V gene. J gave up 2 bases and V 3 bases, and 6 bases lay outside the gene matches. CDR3 length: 16 amino acids. The CDR3 loop is CASSSDRGTLTDTQYF. The CDR3, as DNA: TGCGCCAGCAGCTCGGACAGGGGGACCCTCACAGATACGCAGTATTTT.